This TCR beta chain was captured in a study of CXCR3-negative and CXCR3-positive naive CD8 T cells. On the study more broadly: Per library, roughly 1.6 +/- 0.3 million reads; roughly 130 million TRB reads overall.

CD45RO-CCR7+CD27+CD95- was the phenotype of naive CD8+ T cells. Per the germline V gene, CDR1 is SGHDN and CDR2 is FVKESK. The CDR3 covers 15 residues. With regard to this clonotype: Its antigen is unidentified.

Study observations and caveats: When CXCR3-positive naive cells were set against CXCR3-negative naive cells, the former had more hydrophobic TRB CDR3s.

Libraries were UMI-labeled 5' RACE TRB cDNA. TCRdb re-called the 5' RACE reads; one entry per CDR3 protein, DNA not given. The sample yields 150,000 to 170,000 distinct CDR3 sequences, of which the top ten take up just under 0.5%. Sequenced: naive CXCR3+ CD8+ T cells from blood. The subset is: CD45RO-CCR7+CD27+CD95- naive CD8+ T cells expressing CXCR3 (TNR3+). The sequence derives from a human donor in good health. Some clones in this sample may be carry-over from other donors' samples. This chain uses TRBV14 with TRBJ2-3. The CDR3 loop is CASSRKGESTDTQYF.